These T cell receptor beta chains were read from a single sample in a study of OX40 agonist ivuxolimab in advanced cancers. Sequenced by immunoSEQ multiplex PCR; TCRdb stores in-frame clones only, minus some. Seen here are approximately 40,000 clones, about 85% observed once, and the top ten hold about 16%. The sample was CD4+ or CD8+ T cells sorted from blood, taken in a trial of the OX40 agonist ivuxolimab. The source is an adult with an advanced solid tumor such as melanoma, head and neck, liver or kidney cancer. CDR3s include the opening cysteine and the closing phenylalanine or tryptophan. Fields, in order: D gene, J gene, clone size, V gene, CDR3 DNA, CDR3 protein. The D gene is left open where the match is weak. Some rows mark clone size as missing; the rest say once, few, many or name a class of expanded clone.

D gene: -; J gene: TRBJ2-7; clone size: -; V gene: TRBV27; CDR3 DNA: TGTGCCAGCAGCCAGGGGCGAAACTCCTACGAGCAGTACTTC; CDR3 protein: CASSQGRNSYEQYF
D gene: -; J gene: TRBJ2-1; clone size: -; V gene: TRBV29-1; CDR3 DNA: TGCAGCGTTGAGGGAAATTACAATGAGCAGTTCTTC; CDR3 protein: CSVEGNYNEQFF
D gene: -; J gene: TRBJ2-3; clone size: -; V gene: TRBV19; CDR3 DNA: TGTGCCAGTAGTATCGCATCGATAGGGAGCACAGATACGCAGTATTTT; CDR3 protein: CASSIASIGSTDTQYF
D gene: TRBD1; J gene: TRBJ1-1; clone size: -; V gene: TRBV4-3; CDR3 DNA: TGCGCCAGCAGCCAAGGCCCACTACAGGGGGGGAGAGAAGCTTTCTTT; CDR3 protein: CASSQGPLQGGREAFF
D gene: -; J gene: TRBJ1-3; clone size: -; V gene: TRBV28; CDR3 DNA: TGTGCCAGCAGTTTACGGGCAACTTCTGGAAACACCATATATTTT; CDR3 protein: CASSLRATSGNTIYF
D gene: TRBD1; J gene: TRBJ2-7; clone size: -; V gene: TRBV19; CDR3 DNA: TGTGCCAGTAGTGAAACCGGGACAGGGTTTAACGAGCAGTACTTC; CDR3 protein: CASSETGTGFNEQYF
D gene: -; J gene: TRBJ2-2; clone size: few; V gene: TRBV7-9; CDR3 DNA: TGTGCCAGCAGCTTAGATAACGGGGAGCTGTTTTTT; CDR3 protein: CASSLDNGELFF
D gene: -; J gene: TRBJ2-7; clone size: -; V gene: TRBV7-2; CDR3 DNA: TGTGCCAGCAGCTTAAAAGCGGAGCAAAATCACTACGAGCAGTACTTC; CDR3 protein: CASSLKAEQNHYEQYF
D gene: -; J gene: TRBJ1-2; clone size: -; V gene: TRBV11-2; CDR3 DNA: TGTGCCAGCAGGCATTCCCCACCGACGAGTAACGATGGCTACACCTTC; CDR3 protein: CASRHSPPTSNDGYTF
D gene: -; J gene: TRBJ1-6; clone size: few; V gene: TRBV5-5; CDR3 DNA: TGCGCCAGCAGCCCGGACTGGAGCTCCTATAATTCACCCCTCCACTTT; CDR3 protein: CASSPDWSSYNSPLHF
D gene: -; J gene: TRBJ2-7; clone size: -; V gene: TRBV7-9; CDR3 DNA: TGTGCCAGCAGCTTAGGAGATTTCCAGAACTACGAGCAGTACTTC; CDR3 protein: CASSLGDFQNYEQYF
D gene: TRBD1; J gene: TRBJ2-7; clone size: -; V gene: TRBV19; CDR3 DNA: TGTGCCAGTAGTATCACGGTCACCGGGACAGGTACCTACGAGCAGTACTTC; CDR3 protein: CASSITVTGTGTYEQYF
D gene: TRBD1; J gene: TRBJ2-7; clone size: -; V gene: TRBV5-4; CDR3 DNA: TGTGCCAGCAGCGTTTTGACAGGGGGCTTTCCCTACGAGCAGTACTTC; CDR3 protein: CASSVLTGGFPYEQYF
D gene: -; J gene: TRBJ2-7; clone size: -; V gene: TRBV11-3; CDR3 DNA: TGTGCCAGCAGCTCCGGGTCCTACGAGCAGTACTTC; CDR3 protein: CASSSGSYEQYF
D gene: -; J gene: TRBJ2-3; clone size: -; V gene: TRBV19; CDR3 DNA: TGTGCCAGTAGTATAGGATCTTGGCGGGTACGGACAGATACGCAGTATTTT; CDR3 protein: CASSIGSWRVRTDTQYF
D gene: -; J gene: TRBJ2-7; clone size: -; V gene: TRBV11-3; CDR3 DNA: TGTGCCAGCAGCTCCAGATTTGGAGGGAGGAGCTCCTACGAGCAGTACTTC; CDR3 protein: CASSSRFGGRSSYEQYF
D gene: -; J gene: TRBJ2-3; clone size: -; V gene: TRBV6-4; CDR3 DNA: TGTGCCAGCAGTGACTCGTATGTGGGAGGGGGAGATACGCAGTATTTT; CDR3 protein: CASSDSYVGGGDTQYF
D gene: TRBD2; J gene: TRBJ2-5; clone size: -; V gene: TRBV27; CDR3 DNA: TGTGCCAGCAAAGGAGCCCGGGACAGCAGACTAGCGGGATCGGGGGAGACCCAGTACTTC; CDR3 protein: CASKGARDSRLAGSGETQYF
D gene: -; J gene: TRBJ2-3; clone size: -; V gene: TRBV4-3; CDR3 DNA: TGCGCCAGCAGCCATAGGTCGGGGGGCCTATATTGGGGCACAGATACGCAGTATTTT; CDR3 protein: CASSHRSGGLYWGTDTQYF
D gene: -; J gene: TRBJ2-1; clone size: -; V gene: TRBV6-5; CDR3 DNA: TGTGCCAGCAGTTACGGGGGCCTTAACAATGAGCAGTTCTTC; CDR3 protein: CASSYGGLNNEQFF
D gene: -; J gene: TRBJ1-1; clone size: few; V gene: TRBV10-3; CDR3 DNA: TGTGCCATCGGGGGACACGAATGGAACACTGAAGCTTTCTTT; CDR3 protein: CAIGGHEWNTEAFF
D gene: TRBD2; J gene: TRBJ2-1; clone size: -; V gene: TRBV4-1; CDR3 DNA: TGCGCCAGCAGTATAGCGGGGAGCTCCTACAATGAGCAGTTCTTC; CDR3 protein: CASSIAGSSYNEQFF
D gene: -; J gene: TRBJ2-7; clone size: -; V gene: TRBV4-1; CDR3 DNA: TGCGCCAGCAGCCAAGTGATTGGTGGACAGAGCTCCTACGAGCAGTACTTC; CDR3 protein: CASSQVIGGQSSYEQYF
D gene: -; J gene: TRBJ2-5; clone size: -; V gene: TRBV7-9; CDR3 DNA: TGTGCCAGCATCAACCGCGGAGCAAGGGGGGCGCAAGAGACCCAGTACTTC; CDR3 protein: CASINRGARGAQETQYF
D gene: -; J gene: TRBJ2-7; clone size: -; V gene: TRBV6-5; CDR3 DNA: TGTGCCAGCAGTTACCGGGAGTCCGTTATCTACGAGCAGTACTTC; CDR3 protein: CASSYRESVIYEQYF
D gene: TRBD1; J gene: TRBJ2-1; clone size: -; V gene: TRBV29-1; CDR3 DNA: TGCAGCGTTCCCCCCACCACAGGGGAACACAATGAGCAGTTCTTC; CDR3 protein: CSVPPTTGEHNEQFF
D gene: -; J gene: TRBJ1-2; clone size: -; V gene: TRBV29-1; CDR3 DNA: TGCAGCGCCGATACACCCGCAGGGGCAGGGGGCTACACCTTC; CDR3 protein: CSADTPAGAGGYTF
D gene: -; J gene: TRBJ1-2; clone size: -; V gene: TRBV28; CDR3 DNA: TGTGCCAGCAGTTTCTTAGGGGTCGGTGGCTACACCTTC; CDR3 protein: CASSFLGVGGYTF
D gene: -; J gene: TRBJ2-7; clone size: -; V gene: TRBV2; CDR3 DNA: TGTGCCAGACGACCGCTGACCTCCTACGAGCAGTACTTC; CDR3 protein: CARRPLTSYEQYF
D gene: -; J gene: TRBJ1-1; clone size: -; V gene: TRBV2; CDR3 DNA: TGTGCCAGCAGACCCGGTCAGGGGAACACTGAAGCTTTCTTT; CDR3 protein: CASRPGQGNTEAFF
D gene: TRBD2; J gene: TRBJ2-3; clone size: -; V gene: TRBV7-9; CDR3 DNA: TGTGCCAGCAGCTTAGTCGGCCTAGCGGCAAACACAGATACGCAGTATTTT; CDR3 protein: CASSLVGLAANTDTQYF
D gene: TRBD1; J gene: TRBJ1-2; clone size: -; V gene: TRBV11-3; CDR3 DNA: TGTGCCAGCAGCGAGACAGGGGTATATGGCTACACCTTC; CDR3 protein: CASSETGVYGYTF
D gene: -; J gene: TRBJ1-1; clone size: once; V gene: TRBV6-1; CDR3 DNA: TGTGCCAGCAGCGCCGTATTGGGGGGCACTGAAGCTTTCTTT; CDR3 protein: CASSAVLGGTEAFF
D gene: -; J gene: TRBJ1-1; clone size: -; V gene: TRBV6-5; CDR3 DNA: TGTGCCAGCAGTTCAACCCTGAACACTGAAGCTTTCTTT; CDR3 protein: CASSSTLNTEAFF
D gene: -; J gene: TRBJ2-2; clone size: -; V gene: TRBV10-3; CDR3 DNA: TGTGCCATCAGTCCATTTACCGGGGAGCTGTTTTTT; CDR3 protein: CAISPFTGELFF
D gene: TRBD2; J gene: TRBJ2-3; clone size: once; V gene: TRBV11-3; CDR3 DNA: TGTGCCAGCAGCTTGGGCTACGGGACTAGCGATACAGATACGCAGTATTTT; CDR3 protein: CASSLGYGTSDTDTQYF
D gene: TRBD2; J gene: TRBJ2-1; clone size: -; V gene: TRBV6-5; CDR3 DNA: TGTGCCAGCAGTTACTGGCGGGGGGGCCGCAATGAGCAGTTCTTC; CDR3 protein: CASSYWRGGRNEQFF
D gene: -; J gene: TRBJ1-1; clone size: -; V gene: TRBV7-3; CDR3 DNA: TGTGCCAGCAGCTTAGTAGGGGGTACGGTGACTGAAGCTTTCTTT; CDR3 protein: CASSLVGGTVTEAFF
D gene: -; J gene: TRBJ2-7; clone size: -; V gene: TRBV9; CDR3 DNA: TGTGCCAGCAGCGTAGCAGGGGCCGAGCAGTACTTC; CDR3 protein: CASSVAGAEQYF
D gene: TRBD1; J gene: TRBJ1-2; clone size: -; V gene: TRBV9; CDR3 DNA: TGTGCCAGCAGCCTTGACAGGGGGGGTAACTATGGCTACACCTTC; CDR3 protein: CASSLDRGGNYGYTF
D gene: -; J gene: TRBJ2-5; clone size: -; V gene: TRBV7-3; CDR3 DNA: TGTGCCAGCAGCTTACCCTCCGATCAAGAGACCCAGTACTTC; CDR3 protein: CASSLPSDQETQYF
D gene: TRBD2; J gene: TRBJ2-7; clone size: -; V gene: TRBV9; CDR3 DNA: TGTGCCAGCAGCCCAAGTAGTGGGAGGGCATACGAGCAGTACTTC; CDR3 protein: CASSPSSGRAYEQYF
D gene: -; J gene: TRBJ2-1; clone size: -; V gene: TRBV5-5; CDR3 DNA: TGTGCCAGCAGCCCCCAGCATGAGCAGTTCTTC; CDR3 protein: CASSPQHEQFF
D gene: TRBD1; J gene: TRBJ1-1; clone size: -; V gene: TRBV7-6; CDR3 DNA: TGTGCCAGCAGCTTAGAAGGGACAGGGGTATATGAAGCTTTCTTT; CDR3 protein: CASSLEGTGVYEAFF
D gene: -; J gene: TRBJ1-3; clone size: -; V gene: TRBV25-1; CDR3 DNA: TGTGCCAGCAGTGAATCTGGCAGGGGAAACACCATATATTTT; CDR3 protein: CASSESGRGNTIYF
D gene: -; J gene: TRBJ1-4; clone size: -; V gene: TRBV25-1; CDR3 DNA: TGTGCCAGTACCATGGGGGGGCTGGCGGAAAAACTGTTTTTT; CDR3 protein: CASTMGGLAEKLFF
D gene: TRBD2; J gene: TRBJ2-5; clone size: -; V gene: TRBV27; CDR3 DNA: TGTGCCAGTGCGCCGGGACTAGTGACGGAGACCCAGTACTTC; CDR3 protein: CASAPGLVTETQYF
D gene: -; J gene: TRBJ1-3; clone size: few; V gene: TRBV11-1; CDR3 DNA: TGTGCCAGCAGCTACGCCAGCTCTGGAAACACCATATATTTT; CDR3 protein: CASSYASSGNTIYF
D gene: -; J gene: TRBJ1-1; clone size: -; V gene: TRBV7-2; CDR3 DNA: TGTGCCAGCAGCCCTCTGGCTTTCTTT; CDR3 protein: CASSPLAFF
D gene: -; J gene: TRBJ2-5; clone size: -; V gene: TRBV13; CDR3 DNA: TGTGCCAGCAGCCTCAGAGCAGGTCAAGAGACCCAGTACTTC; CDR3 protein: CASSLRAGQETQYF
D gene: TRBD2; J gene: TRBJ2-7; clone size: -; V gene: TRBV4-3; CDR3 DNA: TGCGCCAGCAGCCAAGAATGGCAGGGAGGGTCCTACGAGCAGTACTTC; CDR3 protein: CASSQEWQGGSYEQYF
D gene: -; J gene: TRBJ2-7; clone size: -; V gene: TRBV4-3; CDR3 DNA: TGCGCCAGCAGCCTTAGGACATTTGGCTCCTACGAGCAGTACTTC; CDR3 protein: CASSLRTFGSYEQYF
D gene: -; J gene: TRBJ1-2; clone size: -; V gene: TRBV10-2; CDR3 DNA: TGCGCCAGCAGTGAAAATGCGCATGGCTACACCTTC; CDR3 protein: CASSENAHGYTF
D gene: TRBD1; J gene: TRBJ1-1; clone size: -; V gene: TRBV28; CDR3 DNA: TGTGCCAGCAGCTCGACAGGGACCATGAACACTGAAGCTTTCTTT; CDR3 protein: CASSSTGTMNTEAFF
D gene: -; J gene: TRBJ1-3; clone size: -; V gene: TRBV4-2; CDR3 DNA: TGTGCCAGCAGCCAAGATGGAAACACCATATATTTT; CDR3 protein: CASSQDGNTIYF
D gene: TRBD1; J gene: TRBJ2-3; clone size: -; V gene: TRBV5-8; CDR3 DNA: TGTGCCAGCAGCTTGTTCCCGGACAGGGACACAGATACGCAGTATTTT; CDR3 protein: CASSLFPDRDTDTQYF